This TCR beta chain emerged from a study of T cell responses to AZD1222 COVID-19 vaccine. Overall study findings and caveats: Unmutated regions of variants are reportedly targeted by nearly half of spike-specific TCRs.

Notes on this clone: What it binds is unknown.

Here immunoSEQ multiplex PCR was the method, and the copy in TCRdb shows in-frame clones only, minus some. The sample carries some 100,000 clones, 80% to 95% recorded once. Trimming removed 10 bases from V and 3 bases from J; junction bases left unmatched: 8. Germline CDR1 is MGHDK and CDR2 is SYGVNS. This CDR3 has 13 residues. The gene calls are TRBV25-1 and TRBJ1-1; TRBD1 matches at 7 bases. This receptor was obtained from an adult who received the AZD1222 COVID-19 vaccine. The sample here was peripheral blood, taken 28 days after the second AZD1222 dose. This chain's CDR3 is CATPSTGYTEAFF. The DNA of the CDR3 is TGTGCCACACCCTCGACAGGGTACACTGAAGCTTTCTTT.